The rows below give T cell receptor beta chains drawn from one sample of a study of blood T cell repertoires in COVID-19. Clones were read by immunoSEQ multiplex PCR, and TCRdb kept only the in-frame ones, dropping some. The data show approximately 330,000 clones, 70% to 90% seen once. Sample: peripheral blood. Receptor source: a woman in her forties or fifties with active or convalescent COVID-19. Each CDR3 is given with its conserved first and last residue. D genes are given only for firm matches. Some rows mark clone size as missing; the rest say once, few, many or name a class of expanded clone.

V: TRBV18
size: NA
J: TRBJ2-1
D: TRBD2
length: 17
CDR3: CASSPPLAGGHPNEQFF
DNA: TGTGCCAGCTCACCACCCCTAGCGGGGGGCCACCCCAATGAGCAGTTCTTC

V: TRBV4-1
size: once
J: TRBJ2-3
D: TRBD2
length: 16
CDR3: CASRPDSGSSGDTQYF
DNA: TGCGCCAGCAGGCCGGATAGCGGGAGTTCAGGCGATACGCAGTATTTT

V: TRBV29-1
size: NA
J: TRBJ2-7
D: NA
length: 15
CDR3: CSVEDHGSWGDEQYF
DNA: TGCAGCGTTGAAGATCACGGCAGTTGGGGGGACGAGCAGTACTTC

V: TRBV5-4
size: NA
J: TRBJ2-5
D: NA
length: 13
CDR3: CASSRPGGETQYF
DNA: TGTGCCAGCAGCCGTCCTGGAGGAGAGACCCAGTACTTC

V: TRBV4-2
size: NA
J: TRBJ2-2
D: TRBD2
length: 20
CDR3: CASSQDRVRTSGGIVGELFF
DNA: TGTGCCAGCAGCCAAGACAGGGTGCGGACTAGCGGGGGAATTGTCGGGGAGCTGTTTTTT

V: TRBV6-2/TRBV6-3
size: NA
J: TRBJ2-3
D: TRBD2
length: 14
CDR3: CASSPTSFTDTQYF
DNA: TGTGCCAGCAGTCCGACTAGCTTCACAGATACGCAGTATTTT

V: TRBV27
size: NA
J: TRBJ1-5
D: NA
length: 14
CDR3: CASSFDRTYQPQHF
DNA: TGTGCCAGCAGTTTTGATAGGACTTATCAGCCCCAGCATTTT

V: TRBV11-2
size: many
J: TRBJ1-6
D: NA
length: 15
CDR3: CASSPSDSPNSPLHF
DNA: TGTGCCAGCAGCCCCTCGGACAGCCCGAATTCACCCCTCCACTTT

V: TRBV14
size: NA
J: TRBJ1-4
D: TRBD1
length: 16
CDR3: CASSAGTGLGGEKLFF
DNA: TGTGCCAGCAGCGCCGGGACAGGGCTGGGTGGTGAAAAACTGTTTTTT

V: TRBV20-1
size: NA
J: TRBJ1-5
D: NA
length: 14
CDR3: CSASTGVGNQPQHF
DNA: TGCAGTGCTAGTACGGGTGTCGGCAATCAGCCCCAGCATTTT

V: TRBV19
size: NA
J: TRBJ1-1
D: NA
length: 15
CDR3: CASSPLSSGETEAFF
DNA: TGTGCCAGTAGTCCCCTTTCGAGTGGGGAGACTGAAGCTTTCTTT

V: TRBV7-9
size: few
J: TRBJ2-7
D: NA
length: 17
CDR3: CASSTPSDGVFYGEQYF
DNA: TGTGCCAGCAGCACGCCTAGCGATGGGGTCTTCTATGGGGAGCAGTACTTC

V: TRBV9
size: NA
J: TRBJ2-7
D: NA
length: 13
CDR3: CASSGGSRYEQYF
DNA: TGTGCCAGCAGCGGGGGCAGTCGCTACGAGCAGTACTTC

V: TRBV7-2
size: NA
J: TRBJ2-3
D: NA
length: 14
CDR3: CASIRLGGTDTQYF
DNA: TGTGCCAGCATTAGATTAGGAGGGACAGATACGCAGTATTTT

V: TRBV7-9
size: NA
J: TRBJ1-1
D: NA
length: 15
CDR3: CASSLYRVVNTEAFF
DNA: TGTGCCAGCAGCTTATACAGGGTGGTGAACACTGAAGCTTTCTTT

V: TRBV18
size: once
J: TRBJ1-3
D: NA
length: 15
CDR3: CASSPQAGMTNTIYF
DNA: TGTGCCAGCTCACCGCAGGCAGGGATGACAAACACCATATATTTT

V: TRBV7-6
size: NA
J: TRBJ2-1
D: TRBD1
length: 15
CDR3: CASRGGTGFNNEQFF
DNA: TGTGCCAGCAGGGGCGGGACAGGGTTTAATAATGAGCAGTTCTTC

V: TRBV7-2
size: NA
J: TRBJ1-1
D: NA
length: 14
CDR3: CASSPQGGNTEAFF
DNA: TGTGCCAGCAGCCCCCAAGGCGGGAACACTGAAGCTTTCTTT

V: TRBV6-5
size: NA
J: TRBJ2-7
D: NA
length: 13
CDR3: CASILQGGGEQYF
DNA: TGTGCCAGCATCCTACAGGGCGGAGGCGAGCAGTACTTC

V: TRBV28
size: NA
J: TRBJ1-3
D: NA
length: 12
CDR3: CATTQPGNTIYF
DNA: TGTGCCACCACACAGCCTGGAAACACCATATATTTT

V: TRBV7-2
size: NA
J: TRBJ2-3
D: NA
length: 13
CDR3: CASSFNPGDTQYF
DNA: TGTGCCAGCAGCTTCAACCCGGGGGATACGCAGTATTTT

V: TRBV19
size: NA
J: TRBJ1-1
D: NA
length: 13
CDR3: CASSMGGKTEAFF
DNA: TGTGCCAGTAGTATGGGCGGGAAAACTGAAGCTTTCTTT

V: TRBV28
size: NA
J: TRBJ2-5
D: NA
length: 14
CDR3: CASRPGFFPETQYF
DNA: TGTGCCAGCAGGCCAGGGTTTTTTCCAGAGACCCAGTACTTC

V: TRBV28
size: NA
J: TRBJ1-2
D: NA
length: 12
CDR3: CASSLPFYGYTF
DNA: TGTGCCAGCAGTTTACCTTTCTATGGCTACACCTTC

V: TRBV9
size: NA
J: TRBJ1-1
D: NA
length: 15
CDR3: CASSFHDSLNTEAFF
DNA: TGTGCCAGCAGCTTTCACGACAGCCTGAACACTGAAGCTTTCTTT

V: TRBV28
size: NA
J: TRBJ1-1
D: NA
length: 15
CDR3: CASSLLRGRNTEAFF
DNA: TGTGCCAGCAGTTTACTCCGGGGGAGGAACACTGAAGCTTTCTTT

V: TRBV4-2
size: NA
J: TRBJ1-2
D: TRBD1
length: 19
CDR3: CASSQDLSRRQGANYGYTF
DNA: TGTGCCAGCAGCCAAGATCTATCCAGGCGACAGGGGGCAAACTATGGCTACACCTTC

V: TRBV2
size: once
J: TRBJ2-5
D: NA
length: 15
CDR3: CASTLTGTPGETQYF
DNA: TGTGCCAGCACCCTGACAGGGACTCCCGGGGAGACCCAGTACTTC

V: TRBV7-9
size: NA
J: TRBJ1-3
D: NA
length: 12
CDR3: CASSSFGNTIYF
DNA: TGTGCCAGCAGCTCCTTCGGAAACACCATATATTTT

V: TRBV10-3
size: NA
J: TRBJ2-7
D: NA
length: 14
CDR3: CAISESRQGYEQYF
DNA: TGTGCCATCAGTGAGTCGAGGCAGGGCTACGAGCAGTACTTC